Only a few counts were recorded for the clone carrying this T cell receptor (beta chain). The V end was cut by 5 bases, the J end by 8 bases, with 9 bases between. Germline V lookup: CDR1 MNHEY, CDR2 SVGEGT. The CDR3 has 11 amino acids. After constant-region reverse-primer amplification, full-length variable regions underwent semi-nested PCR with Nested Universal Primer A. TCRdb re-called the 5' RACE reads through MiXCR, storing one row per CDR3 protein. The data show nearly 55,000 distinct CDR3 sequences, around 25% seen once. This sequence joins TRBV6-2 or TRBV6-3 and TRBJ1-2; D remains unclear. The clonotype originates from a female donor with breast cancer. Sequencing was carried out using tumor-infiltrating naive CD4+ T cells sorted from the breast tumor. The subset was: naive CD4+ T cells, CD4+CD45RA+CD25-. The CDR3 DNA reads as TGTGCCAGCAGTGGGATGAGAGGCTACACCTTC. Translating it yields CASSGMRGYTF.